This TCR beta chain was obtained from a study of T cell responses to AZD1222 COVID-19 vaccine. Study results and limitations: Donor demographics were predominantly white British with a female majority; clonal diversity may be underestimated. Baseline testing showed seropositivity in only a handful of AZD1222 recipients. Nearly half of spike-specific TCRs reportedly target variant regions that are unmutated in the B.1.351 and B.1.1.7 variants.

A note on this clone: The antigen remains unidentified.

Using immunoSEQ multiplex PCR, the repertoire was profiled, and TCRdb retains in-frame clones only, with some absent. The sample lists around 110,000 clones; about 90% were seen once. V was cut by 5 bases and J by 5 bases, with 13 bases left in between. The germline CDR1 and CDR2 sequences are GTSNPN and SVGIG (reference sequence). The CDR3 consists of 13 residues. Specimen: peripheral blood, collected on day 0 of AZD1222 vaccination. The chain employs TRBV30 and TRBJ1-5, with D maybe TRBD1 (5 bases). This clonotype originated in an adult in good health. CDR3 amino acids: CAWEQGPHQPQHF. In DNA, the CDR3 is TGTGCCTGGGAGCAGGGACCCCATCAGCCCCAGCATTTT. The whole variable domain, filled in from reference TRBV30 and TRBJ1-5, reads SQTIHQWPATLVQPVGSPLSLECTVEGTSNPNLYWYRQAAGRGLQLLFYSVGIGQISSEVPQNLSASRPQDRQFILSSKKLLLSDSGFYLCAWEQGPHQPQHFGDGTRLSIL.